The clone carrying this TCR beta chain came up a few times. This sample was taken from a study of T cells in Graves' hyperthyroidism and ophthalmopathy. From RNA transcripts, TCR beta CDR3 regions were amplified. First-round RT-PCR targeting the TCR CDR3 was performed with the HTBI primer set. In TCRdb, the multiplex PCR reads were re-called with MiXCR into one record per CDR3 protein. This sample has a few hundred thousand distinct CDR3 sequences, with approximately 23% found just once. V lost 3 bases to trimming and J lost 1 base; unmatched junction nucleotides: 6. The germline gives CDR1 SGHAT, CDR2 FQNNGV. The CDR3 spans 17 residues.

The chain has TRBV11-2 and TRBJ1-6; 7 bases fit TRBD1. This clonotype was obtained from a woman aged 70 to 79 with Graves' ophthalmopathy. Specimen: blood. This CDR3 reads CASSLFSGQSYNSPLHF. The CDR3 bases are TGTGCCAGCAGCTTGTTCTCGGGACAGTCCTATAATTCACCCCTCCACTTT.